A single sample gave rise to the 8 T cell receptor beta chains below, sequenced in a study of blood T cells in healthy people across ages (dated by TCRdb to the mid-2010s). The protocol used for the library was 5' RACE. This sample was sequenced with an Illumina HiSeq 2500. A second PCR of roughly 6 to 11 cycles was run with a J-beta primer mix and a sample-barcoded 5' primer. In TCRdb, the public reads were trimmed at Q25 with fastp and aligned with MiXCR, with productive beta chains retained. Each entry merges the rows of one CDR3 protein and shows their most common DNA and genes. The sample table lists 250,000 to 300,000 distinct CDR3 sequences, around 30% of them with a count of one. Of the sample, approximately 28% is held by the ten largest clones. Material: blood. The source of these receptors is an older woman in good health.

This clonotype was seen only a few times. This chain connects TRBV24-1 to TRBJ2-3; 12 positions match TRBD2. With V trimmed by 4 bases and J by 4 bases, 5 bases remained unmatched. This CDR3 is 16 amino acids long. Germline loops: CDR1 KGHDR, CDR2 SFDVKD. The CDR3 loop reads CATSDPTSGSADTQYF. In DNA form, the CDR3 reads TGTGCCACCAGTGACCCGACTAGCGGGAGTGCAGATACGCAGTATTTT.

This clonotype was detected only a few times. The chain has TRBV20-1 and TRBJ2-3; possible D gene TRBD2, 5 bases. Germline lookup yields CDR1 DFQATT and CDR2 SNEGSKA (reference sequence). This CDR3 contains 15 residues. Trimming removed 0 bases from V and 3 bases from J, with 13 bases in between. The CDR3, as DNA: TGCAGTGCTAGAGAGGCGGGCAGGCGAACAGATACGCAGTATTTT. Protein: CSAREAGRRTDTQYF.

The chain employs TRBV29-1 and TRBJ1-4, with 7 bases aligning to TRBD1. The CDR3 consists of 11 residues. Germline CDR1 and CDR2: SQVTM and ANQGSEA. The ends lost 6 bases at V and 7 bases at J; junction bases unmatched: 2. The CDR3 sequence: CSVSGGEKLFF. CDR3 coding DNA: TGCAGCGTCTCAGGGGGTGAAAAACTGTTTTTT.

This clonotype was seen more than once but under ten times. The chain carries TRBV5-1 and TRBJ2-3; 9 nucleotides line up with TRBD2. Looked up from germline, CDR1 is SGHRS and CDR2 is YFSETQ. V gave up 0 bases and J gave up 5 bases; unmatched junction bases: 4. This CDR3 spans 15 amino acids. CDR3 bases: TGCGCCAGCAGCTTGGACGGGACTAGCTTAGATACGCAGTATTTT. It codes for CASSLDGTSLDTQYF. The full variable domain, in which reference TRBV5-1 and TRBJ2-3 provide the parts outside the CDR3, is KAGVTQTPRYLIKTRGQQVTLSCSPISGHRSVSWYQQTPGQGLQFLFEYFSETQRNKGNFPGRFSGRQFSNSRSEMNVSTLELGDSALYLCASSLDGTSLDTQYFGPGTRLTVL.

This chain connects TRBV7-2 to TRBJ1-2, with TRBD1 identical over 7 bases. J was trimmed by 6 bases and V by 2 bases; bases with no gene match: 12. CDR1 and CDR2 (germline): SGHTA, FQGNSA. The CDR3 loop spans 16 amino acids. The CDR3 is CASSLPRQTGLHGYTF. The CDR3 DNA sequence: TGTGCCAGCAGCTTACCAAGACAGACAGGGCTCCATGGCTACACCTTC.

The gene calls are TRBV10-3 and TRBJ1-4; 9 nucleotides match TRBD1. The CDR3 loop spans 13 amino acids. The trim removed 8 bases at V and 8 bases at J, leaving 6 bases unmatched. Germline values: CDR1 ENHRY, CDR2 SYGVKD. The CDR3 is CAIGKGTGEKLFF. CDR3 DNA: TGTGCCATCGGGAAGGGGACAGGGGAAAAACTGTTTTTT.

This clonotype was seen repeatedly, ten times or more. This sequence joins TRBV29-1 and TRBJ2-5, with unresolved D. The CDR3 loop spans 12 amino acids. CDR1 and CDR2 (germline): SQVTM, ANQGSEA. V shed 8 bases and J shed 5 bases, with 15 bases lying between them. The CDR3 nucleotides are TGCAGCTCCAGAGCAATGGAGGAGACCCAGTACTTC. Protein: CSSRAMEETQYF.

The J gene is TRBJ1-5, the V gene TRBV7-2; D uncertain. V dropped 9 bases and J dropped 3 bases, with 9 bases sitting between them. CDR3 length: 12 residues. The germline V gene encodes CDR1 SGHTA and CDR2 FQGNSA. CDR3 sequence: CASGSDNQPQHF. The CDR3 DNA is TGTGCCAGTGGGTCAGACAATCAGCCCCAGCATTTT.